The clone carrying this TCR beta chain was recorded at least ten times. Its antigen remains unknown. This record belongs to a study of HIV-infected patients and healthy controls. Follow-up blood was drawn about 14 weeks, roughly three months, after antiretroviral therapy began. No cell fractionation was done, so the repertoire covers all unsorted peripheral blood T cells. 500 ng RNA was reverse transcribed with alpha and beta constant-region primers. Alpha and beta chain libraries were made separately by chain-specific third strand synthesis with multiplexing indices. The library got P5 and P7 elements plus a second index, then a roughly 24-cycle PCR. MiXCR was run by TCRdb on the 5' RACE reads, yielding one entry per CDR3 protein. The sample contains about 14,000 distinct CDR3 sequences, more than 10% of which appear only once. The germline V gene encodes CDR1 KGHSH and CDR2 LQKENI. The CDR3 consists of 14 residues. Trimming took 5 bases from V and 4 from J, leaving 14 bases between them.

Study-level findings and limits: With just sixteen HIV-infected individuals processed, the findings' generality was considered strongly limited. During therapy, HIV-associated CDR3s fell significantly in frequency, while CMV-associated CDR3s did not change significantly. HIV-infected patients shared fewer CDR3 sequences between individuals than healthy controls.

The TCR sequence derives from an adult with HIV infection. The donor label of this sample is uncertain. This material consisted of blood, taken during antiretroviral therapy. The chain uses TRBV18 and TRBJ2-5, with a weak D call TRBD1 (6 bases). This chain's CDR3 is CASSSGQYRETQYF. In DNA form, the CDR3 reads TGTGCCAGCTCATCTGGACAGTATCGAGAGACCCAGTACTTC.